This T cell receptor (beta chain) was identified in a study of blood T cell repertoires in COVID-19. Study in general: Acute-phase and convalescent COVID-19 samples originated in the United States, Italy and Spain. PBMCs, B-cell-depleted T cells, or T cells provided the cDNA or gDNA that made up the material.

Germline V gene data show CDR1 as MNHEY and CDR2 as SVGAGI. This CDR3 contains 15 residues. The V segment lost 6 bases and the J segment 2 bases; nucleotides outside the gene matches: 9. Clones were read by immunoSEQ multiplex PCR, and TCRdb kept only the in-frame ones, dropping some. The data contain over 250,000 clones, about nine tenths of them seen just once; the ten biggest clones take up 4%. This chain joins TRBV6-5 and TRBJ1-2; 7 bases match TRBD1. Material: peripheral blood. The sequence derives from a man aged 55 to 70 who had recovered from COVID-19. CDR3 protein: CASRVTGALNYGYTF. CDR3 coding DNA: TGTGCCAGCAGGGTCACAGGGGCCCTGAACTATGGCTACACCTTC.